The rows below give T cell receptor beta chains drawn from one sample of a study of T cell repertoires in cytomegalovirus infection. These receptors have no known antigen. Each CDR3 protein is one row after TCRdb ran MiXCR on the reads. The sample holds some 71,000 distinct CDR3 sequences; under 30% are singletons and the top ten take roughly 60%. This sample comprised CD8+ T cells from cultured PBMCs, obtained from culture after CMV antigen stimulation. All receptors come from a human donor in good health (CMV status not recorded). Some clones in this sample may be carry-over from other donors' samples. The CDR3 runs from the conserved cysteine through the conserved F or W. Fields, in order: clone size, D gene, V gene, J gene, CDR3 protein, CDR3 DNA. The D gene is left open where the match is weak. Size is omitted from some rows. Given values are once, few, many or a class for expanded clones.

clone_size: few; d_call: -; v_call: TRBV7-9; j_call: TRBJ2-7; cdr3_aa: CASSTYYEQYF; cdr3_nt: TGTGCCAGCAGCACCTACTACGAGCAGTACTTC
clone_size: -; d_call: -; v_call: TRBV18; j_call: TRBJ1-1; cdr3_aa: CASSPWGLGAFF; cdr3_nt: TGTGCCAGCTCACCGTGGGGTTTGGGGGCTTTCTTT
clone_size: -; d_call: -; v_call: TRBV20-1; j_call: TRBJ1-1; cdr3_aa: CSAHRRDTEAFF; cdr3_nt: TGCAGTGCCCACCGACGGGACACTGAAGCTTTCTTT
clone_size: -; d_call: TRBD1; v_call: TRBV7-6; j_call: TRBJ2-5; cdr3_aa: CASSSPESGQDQETQYF; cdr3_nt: TGTGCCAGCAGCTCCCCCGAATCGGGACAGGATCAAGAGACCCAGTACTTC
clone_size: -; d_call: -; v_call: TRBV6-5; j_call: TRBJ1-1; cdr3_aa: CASRGPSGTEAFF; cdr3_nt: TGTGCCAGCAGAGGACCCTCGGGCACTGAAGCTTTCTTT
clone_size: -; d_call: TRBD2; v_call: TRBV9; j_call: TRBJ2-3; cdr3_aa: CASSVDAGGNPDTQYF; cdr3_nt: TGTGCCAGCAGCGTAGATGCGGGGGGGAATCCGGATACGCAGTATTTT
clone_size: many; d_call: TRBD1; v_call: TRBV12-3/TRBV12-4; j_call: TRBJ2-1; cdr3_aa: CASSLVGQGASEQFF; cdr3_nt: TGTGCCAGCAGTTTAGTGGGCCAGGGGGCAAGTGAGCAGTTCTTC
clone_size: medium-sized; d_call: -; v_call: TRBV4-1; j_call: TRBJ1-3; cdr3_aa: CASSQAGKGGNTIYF; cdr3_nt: TGCGCCAGCAGCCAAGCAGGGAAAGGTGGAAACACCATATATTTT
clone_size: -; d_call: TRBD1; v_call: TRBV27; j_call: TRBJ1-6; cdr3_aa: CATTNRGNNSPLHF; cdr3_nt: TGTGCCACGACAAACAGGGGAAATAATTCACCCCTCCACTTT
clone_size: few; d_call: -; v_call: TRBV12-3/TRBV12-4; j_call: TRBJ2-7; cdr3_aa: CASSLDRTTIYEQYF; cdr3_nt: TGTGCCAGCAGTCTTGACAGGACAACCATCTACGAGCAGTACTTC
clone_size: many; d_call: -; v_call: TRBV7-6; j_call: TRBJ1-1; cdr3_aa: CASSLGRGGATEAFF; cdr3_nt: TGTGCCAGCAGCTTAGGGCGGGGGGGAGCCACTGAAGCTTTCTTT
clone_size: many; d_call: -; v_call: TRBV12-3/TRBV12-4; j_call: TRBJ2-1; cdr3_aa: CASSLRRDNEQFF; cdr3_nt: TGTGCCAGCAGTTTAAGGCGGGACAATGAGCAGTTCTTC
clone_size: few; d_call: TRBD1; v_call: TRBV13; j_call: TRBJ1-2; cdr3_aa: CASSSTIRDRELENYGYTF; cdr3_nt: TGTGCCAGCAGCTCAACAATCCGGGACAGGGAGCTCGAAAACTATGGCTACACCTTC
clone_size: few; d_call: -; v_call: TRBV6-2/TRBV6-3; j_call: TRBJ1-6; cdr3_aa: CASTPGALVSPLHF; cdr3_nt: TGTGCCAGCACCCCCGGCGCTCTGGTTTCACCCCTCCACTTT
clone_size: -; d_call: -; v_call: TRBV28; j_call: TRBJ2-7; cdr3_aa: CASNPGRTTYEQYF; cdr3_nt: TGTGCCAGCAACCCTGGCCGTACAACCTACGAGCAGTACTTC
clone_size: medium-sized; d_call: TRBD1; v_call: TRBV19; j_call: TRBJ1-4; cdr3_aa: CASSPRAGQGNEKLFF; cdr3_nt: TGTGCCAGTAGTCCACGGGCTGGACAGGGAAATGAAAAACTGTTTTTT
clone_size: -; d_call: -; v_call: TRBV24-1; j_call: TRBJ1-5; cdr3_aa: CATSPSGSNQPQHF; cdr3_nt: TGTGCCACCAGTCCATCCGGGAGCAATCAGCCCCAGCATTTT
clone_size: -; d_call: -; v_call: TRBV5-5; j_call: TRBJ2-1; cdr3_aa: CASSPQGLLSSYNEQFF; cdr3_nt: TGTGCCAGCAGCCCGCAAGGGTTACTAAGCTCCTACAATGAGCAGTTCTTC
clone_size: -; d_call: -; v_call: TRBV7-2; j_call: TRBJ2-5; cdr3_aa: CASSLGQGFSEETQYF; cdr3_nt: TGTGCCAGCAGCTTAGGGCAGGGATTTAGCGAGGAGACCCAGTACTTC
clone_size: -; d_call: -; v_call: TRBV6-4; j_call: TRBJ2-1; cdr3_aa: CASSDSGAEQFF; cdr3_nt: TGTGCCAGCAGTGACTCGGGAGCTGAGCAGTTCTTC
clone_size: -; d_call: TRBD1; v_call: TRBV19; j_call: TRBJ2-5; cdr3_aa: CASSIDGTDQETQYF; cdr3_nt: TGTGCCAGTAGTATAGACGGGACAGACCAAGAGACCCAGTACTTC
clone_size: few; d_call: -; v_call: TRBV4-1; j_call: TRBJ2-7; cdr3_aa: CASSQDPGTTYEQYF; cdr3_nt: TGCGCCAGCAGCCAAGACCCCGGGACAACCTACGAGCAGTACTTC
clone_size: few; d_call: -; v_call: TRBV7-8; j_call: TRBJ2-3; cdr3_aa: CASSLEAGAMGDTQYF; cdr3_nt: TGTGCCAGCAGCTTAGAGGCGGGGGCAATGGGAGATACGCAGTATTTT
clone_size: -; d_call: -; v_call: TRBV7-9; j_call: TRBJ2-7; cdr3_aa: CASSFSAGEQYF; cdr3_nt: TGTGCCAGCAGCTTTAGCGCAGGGGAGCAGTACTTC
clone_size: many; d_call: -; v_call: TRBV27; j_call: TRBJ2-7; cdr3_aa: CASSLSSGPKFYEQYF; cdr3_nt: TGTGCCAGCAGTTTAAGTTCAGGTCCAAAATTCTACGAGCAGTACTTC
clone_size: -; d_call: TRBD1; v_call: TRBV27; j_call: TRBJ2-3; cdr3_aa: CASSPRGGNYFLTDTQYF; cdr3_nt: TGTGCCAGCAGCCCTCGAGGGGGCAATTATTTCCTCACAGATACGCAGTATTTT
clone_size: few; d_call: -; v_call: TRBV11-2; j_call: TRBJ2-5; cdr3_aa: CASSKRAGGYQETQYF; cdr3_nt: TGTGCCAGCAGTAAAAGGGCTGGGGGGTACCAAGAGACCCAGTACTTC
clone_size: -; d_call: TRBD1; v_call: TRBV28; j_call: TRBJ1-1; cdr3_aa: CASTRDRGGTEAFF; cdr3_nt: TGTGCCAGCACCCGGGACAGGGGGGGCACTGAAGCTTTCTTT
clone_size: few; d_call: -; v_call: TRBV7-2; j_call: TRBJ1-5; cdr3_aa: CASSLSDLHNQPQHF; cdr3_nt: TGTGCCAGCAGCTTATCAGATTTACACAATCAGCCCCAGCATTTT
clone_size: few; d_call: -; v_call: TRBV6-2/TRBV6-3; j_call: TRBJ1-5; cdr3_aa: CASSHPSYQPQHF; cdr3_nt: TGTGCCAGCAGCCACCCCTCCTATCAGCCCCAGCATTTT
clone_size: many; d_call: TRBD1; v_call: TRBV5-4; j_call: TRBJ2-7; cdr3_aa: CASSSGQLHSYEQYF; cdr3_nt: TGTGCCAGCAGCTCGGGACAGCTCCACTCCTACGAGCAGTACTTC
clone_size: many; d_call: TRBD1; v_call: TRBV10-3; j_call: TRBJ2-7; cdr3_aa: CAISEGTTGNEQYF; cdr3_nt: TGTGCCATCAGTGAGGGGACGACAGGGAACGAGCAGTACTTC
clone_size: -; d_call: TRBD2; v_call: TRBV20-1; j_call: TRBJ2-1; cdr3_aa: CSASRWQGNGASGNINEQFF; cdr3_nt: TGCAGTGCTAGCAGGTGGCAGGGAAATGGGGCTAGCGGGAACATCAATGAGCAGTTCTTC
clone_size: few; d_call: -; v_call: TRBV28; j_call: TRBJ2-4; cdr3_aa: CASSLTDLAKNIQYF; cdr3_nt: TGTGCCAGCAGTTTAACGGACCTAGCCAAAAACATTCAGTACTTC
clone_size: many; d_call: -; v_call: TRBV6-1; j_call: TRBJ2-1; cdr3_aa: CASSSQGSASNEQFF; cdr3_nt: TGTGCCAGCAGTTCACAGGGTTCGGCATCCAATGAGCAGTTCTTC
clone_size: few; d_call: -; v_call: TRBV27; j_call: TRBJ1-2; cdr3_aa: CASSLTAGGNYGYTF; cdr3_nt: TGTGCCAGCAGTTTGACAGCCGGAGGGAACTATGGCTACACCTTC
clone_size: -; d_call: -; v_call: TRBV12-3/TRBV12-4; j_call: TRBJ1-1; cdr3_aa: CASSPLTTAEMNTEAFF; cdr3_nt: TGTGCCAGCAGTCCACTCACGACAGCTGAAATGAACACTGAAGCTTTCTTT
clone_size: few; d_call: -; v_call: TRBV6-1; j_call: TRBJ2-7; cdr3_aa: CASSHSALGYEQYF; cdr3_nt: TGTGCCAGCAGTCATAGCGCTTTAGGGTACGAGCAGTACTTC
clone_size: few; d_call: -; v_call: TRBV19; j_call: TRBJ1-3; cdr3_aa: CASSDYYSGNTIYF; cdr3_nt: TGTGCCAGTAGTGATTACTACTCTGGAAACACCATATATTTT
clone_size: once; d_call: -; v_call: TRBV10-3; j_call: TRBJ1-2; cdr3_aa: CAISDGGVGWAGYTF; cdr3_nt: TGTGCCATCAGTGACGGCGGGGTAGGGTGGGCTGGCTACACCTTC
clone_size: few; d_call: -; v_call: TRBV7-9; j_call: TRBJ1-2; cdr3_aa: CASSLGQGGNYGYTF; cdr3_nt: TGTGCCAGCAGCTTAGGCCAGGGCGGAAACTATGGCTACACCTTC
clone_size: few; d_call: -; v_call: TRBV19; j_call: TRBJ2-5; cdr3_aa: CASSIRVSQETQYF; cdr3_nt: TGTGCCAGTAGTATACGGGTTTCCCAAGAGACCCAGTACTTC
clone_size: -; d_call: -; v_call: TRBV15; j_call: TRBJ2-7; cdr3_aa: CATSSDWGASSYEQYF; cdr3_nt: TGTGCCACCAGCAGTGACTGGGGAGCGAGCTCCTACGAGCAGTACTTC
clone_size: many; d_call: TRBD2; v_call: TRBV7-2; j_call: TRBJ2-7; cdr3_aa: CASSLPQTSGGSYYEQYF; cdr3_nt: TGTGCCAGCAGCTTACCCCAGACTAGCGGGGGATCTTACTACGAGCAGTACTTC
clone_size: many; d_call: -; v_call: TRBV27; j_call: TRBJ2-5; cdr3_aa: CAVRTVGYQETQYF; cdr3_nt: TGTGCCGTTCGGACAGTAGGCTACCAAGAGACCCAGTACTTC
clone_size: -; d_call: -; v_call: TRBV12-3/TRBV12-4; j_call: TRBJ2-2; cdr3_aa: CASDGEPSGTGELFF; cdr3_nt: TGTGCCAGCGACGGGGAACCCTCGGGCACCGGGGAGCTGTTTTTT
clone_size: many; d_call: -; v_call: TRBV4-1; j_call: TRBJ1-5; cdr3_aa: CASSQDVDQPQHF; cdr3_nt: TGCGCCAGCAGCCAAGATGTGGATCAGCCCCAGCATTTT
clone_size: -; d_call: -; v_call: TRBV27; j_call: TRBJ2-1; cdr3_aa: CASKDSSTYNEQFF; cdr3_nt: TGTGCCAGCAAGGACAGTTCGACCTACAATGAGCAGTTCTTC
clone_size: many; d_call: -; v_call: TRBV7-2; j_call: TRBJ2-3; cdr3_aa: CASSLEGIHTDTQYF; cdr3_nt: TGTGCCAGCAGCTTAGAGGGAATTCACACAGATACGCAGTATTTT
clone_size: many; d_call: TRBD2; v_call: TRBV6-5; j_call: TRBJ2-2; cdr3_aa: CASSSGLSGGELFF; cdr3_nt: TGTGCCAGCAGTTCGGGACTAAGTGGCGGGGAGCTGTTTTTT
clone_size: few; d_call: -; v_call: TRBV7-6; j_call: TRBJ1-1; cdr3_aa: CAAGLNTEAFF; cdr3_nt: TGTGCCGCGGGGTTGAACACTGAAGCTTTCTTT
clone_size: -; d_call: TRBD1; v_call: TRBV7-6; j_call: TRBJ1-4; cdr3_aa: CASSKGAGQGELNEKLFF; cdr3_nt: TGTGCCAGCAGCAAGGGGGCGGGACAGGGGGAGCTTAATGAAAAACTGTTTTTT
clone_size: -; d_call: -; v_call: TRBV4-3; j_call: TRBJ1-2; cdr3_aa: CASSQDRESYGYTF; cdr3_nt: TGCGCCAGCAGCCAAGACAGAGAATCCTATGGCTACACCTTC
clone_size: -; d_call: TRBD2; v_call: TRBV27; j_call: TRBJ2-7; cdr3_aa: CASSLSGTSGRKVYEQYF; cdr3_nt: TGTGCCAGCAGTTTATCAGGGACTAGCGGGAGGAAAGTCTACGAGCAGTACTTC
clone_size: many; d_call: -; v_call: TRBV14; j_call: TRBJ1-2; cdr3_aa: CASSQEATVVGYTF; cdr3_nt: TGTGCCAGCAGCCAAGAAGCGACGGTAGTAGGCTACACCTTC